The 30 T cell receptor beta chains given below trace back to one sample, sequenced in a study of early T cells in non-severe SARS-CoV-2 infection. TCRdb redid the calling of the 5' RACE reads with MiXCR, one entry per CDR3 protein. The sample carries more than 65,000 distinct CDR3 sequences, roughly 4.6% recorded once. The source material was whole blood, sampled at baseline. Source of these receptors: an adult who was a healthcare worker with PCR-confirmed SARS-CoV-2 infection or an uninfected control (not recorded which). The donor label of this sample is uncertain.

The genes are TRBV27 and TRBJ2-1; 8 nucleotides match TRBD1. J gave up 4 bases and V 2 bases, and 4 bases lay outside the gene matches. This CDR3 has 15 residues. Germline CDR1 is MNHEY and CDR2 is SMNVEV (reference sequence). The CDR3 region is CASSLPGGGYNEQFF. The CDR3 DNA sequence: TGTGCCAGCAGTTTACCAGGGGGCGGGTACAATGAGCAGTTCTTC.

This clonotype was seen at least ten times. The chain has TRBV12-5 and TRBJ2-7, with a tentative D call TRBD1 (6 bases). V was clipped by 7 bases and J by 2 bases, with 15 bases between them. CDR1 and CDR2 (germline): LGHNT, FRNRAP. This CDR3 spans 14 amino acids. The CDR3: CASDVNRDTYEQYF. CDR3 DNA: TGTGCTAGTGACGTAAACCGGGACACCTACGAGCAGTACTTC.

There are many counts of this clonotype. The chain links TRBV5-5 to TRBJ2-1, with TRBD2 identical over 8 bases. The ends lost 0 bases at V and 0 bases at J; junction bases unmatched: 5. Germline loops: CDR1 SGHKS, CDR2 YYEKEE (reference sequence). CDR3 length: 17 residues. The CDR3 DNA sequence: TGTGCCAGCAGCTTGGTTCCTAGCGGGTCCTCCTACAATGAGCAGTTCTTC. Translating it yields CASSLVPSGSSYNEQFF.

This clonotype was found once. The genes are TRBV7-9 and TRBJ2-5; D is perhaps TRBD1 (6 bases). Germline CDR1 and CDR2: SEHNR and FQNEAQ (reference sequence). V was clipped by 8 bases and J by 2 bases, with 12 bases between them. The CDR3 consists of 13 residues. CDR3 in amino acids: CASHRVQQETQYF. In nucleotides, the CDR3 is TGTGCCAGCCACAGGGTTCAACAAGAGACCCAGTACTTC.

The rearrangement uses TRBV12-3 or TRBV12-4 and TRBJ2-1, with TRBD1 matching 7 bases. After removal of 3 bases from V and 6 bases from J, the junction contained 2 bases not matched to a gene. The CDR3 totals 13 residues. The CDR3 loop reads CASSFGQVNEQFF. Written as DNA, the CDR3 is TGTGCCAGCAGTTTTGGACAGGTCAATGAGCAGTTCTTC.

This clonotype was recorded many times. This chain connects TRBV6-5 to TRBJ1-1, with TRBD1 identical over 9 bases. The trim removed 7 bases at V and 0 bases at J, leaving 9 bases unmatched. Germline V lookup: CDR1 MNHEY, CDR2 SVGAGI. This CDR3 is 16 amino acids long. The CDR3 region is CASILTGQGMNTEAFF. The CDR3 bases are TGTGCCAGCATTTTGACGGGACAGGGAATGAACACTGAAGCTTTCTTT.

This clonotype was counted many times. CDR3 protein: CASGQGQLYGYTF. CDR3 nucleotide sequence: TGTGCTAGTGGACAGGGACAGCTCTATGGCTACACCTTC. V usage is TRBV12-5 and J usage is TRBJ1-2; 7 bases fit TRBD1. The CDR3 length is 13 residues. J lost 4 bases, V lost 6 bases, and 5 bases had no gene match. Germline V gene sequence: CDR1 LGHNT, CDR2 FRNRAP.

This rearrangement joins TRBV10-1 to TRBJ2-7, with 9 bases fitting TRBD1. The germline gives CDR1 WNHNN, CDR2 SYGVQD (reference sequence). V shed 3 bases and J 5 bases; nucleotides not matched to a gene: 5. The CDR3 loop spans 14 amino acids. The CDR3 coding sequence is TGCGCCAGCAGTGAACCGGGACAGGGCAACGAGCAGTACTTC. Protein product: CASSEPGQGNEQYF.

The gene calls are TRBV7-8 and TRBJ2-7; TRBD1 or TRBD2 may be the D gene (5 bases each). The V gene's germline CDR1 is SGHVS and CDR2 FQNEAQ. Trimming left V 6 bases short and J 1 base short, with 19 bases between. The length of the CDR3 is 16 residues. CDR3: CASRRSPRDGSYEQYF. In DNA, the CDR3 is TGTGCCAGCAGACGTTCCCCACGGGACGGTTCCTACGAGCAGTACTTC. Full variable domain (rest looked up from reference TRBV7-8 and TRBJ2-7): GAGVSQSPRYKVAKRGQDVALRCDPISGHVSLFWYQQALGQGPEFLTYFQNEAQLDKSGLPSDRFFAERPEGSVSTLKIQRTQQEDSAVYLCASRRSPRDGSYEQYFGPGTRLTVT.

In DNA, the CDR3 is TGCAGTGCTTCCCCCGACGGGCCCCAGCATTTT. Its translation: CSASPDGPQHF. The gene calls are TRBV20-1 and TRBJ1-5; D is uncertain. This CDR3 region has 11 residues. Looked up from germline, CDR1 is DFQATT and CDR2 is SNEGSKA (reference sequence). The V and J ends lost 5 bases and 9 bases respectively, with 11 bases between them.

The gene calls are TRBV18 and TRBJ1-1; no reliable D call. This CDR3 comprises 14 residues. V was cut by 3 bases and J by 1 base, with 9 bases left in between. Per the germline V gene, CDR1 is KGHSH and CDR2 is LQKENI. The CDR3 DNA is TGTGCCAGCTCACCGGGGATGGGGAACACTGAAGCTTTCTTT. Translated, it gives CASSPGMGNTEAFF.

This clonotype was counted a few times. The chain employs TRBV29-1 and TRBJ2-7; D possibly corresponds to TRBD2 (6 bases). This CDR3 contains 14 residues. Per germline, CDR1 SQVTM and CDR2 ANQGSEA. V was trimmed by 7 bases and J by 3 bases, leaving 19 bases between them. CDR3 nucleotide sequence: TGCAGCGCCATCCAAGGGCGGGGAAACTACGAGCAGTACTTC. As protein: CSAIQGRGNYEQYF.

This clonotype was observed many times. CDR3 region: CSALGTFSNQPQHF. The CDR3 DNA reads TGCAGTGCTTTGGGGACATTTAGCAATCAGCCCCAGCATTTT. This chain uses TRBV20-1 with TRBJ1-5, with D perhaps matching TRBD1 (6 bases). The V end lost 5 bases, the J end lost 0 bases, and 11 bases lay between the germline ends. This CDR3 comprises 14 residues. Germline CDR1 is DFQATT and CDR2 is SNEGSKA (reference sequence).

This clonotype was seen at least ten times. The chain recombines TRBV6-6 with TRBJ1-2; TRBD1 might be the D (6 bases). The germline V gene encodes CDR1 MNHNY and CDR2 SVGAGI (reference sequence). V dropped 5 bases and J dropped 4 bases, with 14 bases sitting between them. The CDR3 length is 14 residues. This CDR3 is CASSTGTRGYGYTF. For the CDR3, the DNA is TGTGCCAGCAGTACCGGGACACGGGGCTATGGCTACACCTTC.

This clonotype has more than one count but fewer than ten. The chain links TRBV6-2 or TRBV6-3 to TRBJ1-4; no definite D call. Germline CDR1 reads MNHEY; CDR2 reads SVGEGT. The CDR3 is made up of 12 amino acids. Trimming took 7 bases from V and 4 from J, leaving 7 bases between them. DNA for the CDR3: TGTGCCAGCAAAGGGATTAATGAAAAACTGTTTTTT. Protein product: CASKGINEKLFF.

This clonotype was seen more than once but under ten times. The chain has TRBV12-3 or TRBV12-4 and TRBJ2-3; 7 nucleotides align to TRBD1. This CDR3 region has 14 residues. V was clipped by 2 bases and J by 3 bases; unmatched bases: 2. The chain's CDR3 is CASSLTGVTDTQYF. The DNA for the CDR3 is TGTGCCAGCAGTTTAACAGGGGTAACAGATACGCAGTATTTT.

Ten or more counts support this clonotype. The chain joins TRBV5-6 to TRBJ2-5; 8 bases are a match to TRBD1. The CDR3 sequence is 16 residues long. The ends lost 3 bases at V and 5 bases at J; junction bases unmatched: 12. CDR1 and CDR2 (germline): SGHDT, YYEEEE. The CDR3 DNA is TGTGCCAGCAGCTCGCTCTCAGGGGGCACGAGGGAGACCCAGTACTTC. It is translated as CASSSLSGGTRETQYF.

This clonotype was recorded a few times. The V call is TRBV12-3 or TRBV12-4, the J call TRBJ2-2; TRBD1 is a possible D gene (5 bases). The CDR3 loop spans 14 amino acids. The germline V and J ends were trimmed by 7 bases and 4 bases, with 13 bases remaining between them. CDR3 in DNA: TGTGCCAGCATAAGAACAAGGGGCACCGGGGAGCTGTTTTTT. It translates to CASIRTRGTGELFF.

This clonotype was seen ten or more times. The chain combines TRBV20-1 with TRBJ2-1; TRBD2 matches 7 bases. CDR1 and CDR2 from the germline V gene are DFQATT and SNEGSKA (reference sequence). The CDR3 covers 14 residues. The J segment lost 1 base and the V segment lost 6 bases, leaving 6 bases of the junction unmatched. In DNA, the CDR3 is TGCAGTGCAGCAGGACTAGAGTCCTACAATGAGCAGTTCTTC. It yields the protein CSAAGLESYNEQFF.

This clonotype was seen repeatedly, ten times or more. The conserved phenylalanine or tryptophan is not found at the CDR3 terminus, so this likely reflects a read error. The rearrangement links TRBV19 to TRBJ2-1; no firm D call. Trimming shortened V by 2 bases and J by 9 bases, and 17 bases separated the two germline ends. The CDR3 runs 15 residues. Germline V CDR1 and CDR2: LNHDA, SQIVND (reference sequence). The CDR3 is CASSIQSHPSSEQFL. The DNA for the CDR3 is TGTGCCAGTAGTATACAGTCACACCCCTCCAGTGAGCAGTTCCTC.

The gene calls are TRBV7-9 and TRBJ2-2; the D is unclear. CDR3 length equals 13 residues. The V end was cut by 4 bases, the J end by 3 bases, with 6 bases between. Germline CDR1 reads SEHNR; CDR2 reads FQNEAQ (reference sequence). This CDR3 reads CASSWPDTGELFF. The CDR3 DNA follows: TGTGCCAGCAGCTGGCCAGACACCGGGGAGCTGTTTTTT.

In this sample, this clonotype turned up many times. The chain joins TRBV15 to TRBJ2-5; D is undetermined. The CDR3 loop spans 14 amino acids. The germline V gene has CDR1 LNHNV and CDR2 YYDKDF (reference sequence). V was shortened by 3 bases and J by 1 base, with 9 bases between the two germline ends. CDR3 sequence (DNA): TGTGCCACCAGCAGTGGGAATTTCCAAGAGACCCAGTACTTC. Translated, it gives CATSSGNFQETQYF.

This clonotype turned up a few times. The V call is TRBV28, the J call TRBJ2-3; 10 bases line up with TRBD2. This CDR3 contains 19 residues. The germline V gene encodes CDR1 MDHEN and CDR2 SYDVKM. J gave up 0 bases and V 3 bases, and 12 bases lay outside the gene matches. CDR3 in amino acids: CASSLDRASGGSSTDTQYF. Written as DNA, the CDR3 is TGTGCCAGCAGTTTGGATCGAGCTAGCGGGGGCTCTAGCACAGATACGCAGTATTTT.

In its sample, this clonotype was seen many times. The genes are TRBV6-2 or TRBV6-3 and TRBJ2-3, with D possibly TRBD2 on 6 matching bases. V was shortened by 5 bases and J by 2 bases, with 14 bases between the two germline ends. Germline-derived CDR1 and CDR2 are MNHEY and SVGEGT. The CDR3 covers 15 residues. The CDR3 bases are TGTGCCAGCAGTCGAAGACTGGACTACACAGATACGCAGTATTTT. It yields the protein CASSRRLDYTDTQYF.

This clonotype was counted ten times or more. This chain uses TRBV6-1 with TRBJ2-3, with TRBD2 matching 9 bases. Trimming took 1 base from V and 0 from J; bases not matched to a gene: 8. This CDR3 is built from 18 residues. Germline V lookup: CDR1 MNHNS, CDR2 SASEGT. The CDR3 reads CASSEGLSGGLSTDTQYF. CDR3 in DNA: TGTGCCAGCAGTGAAGGTCTTAGCGGGGGCCTAAGCACAGATACGCAGTATTTT.

This clonotype was detected many times. The rearrangement joins TRBV21-1 to TRBJ2-7; TRBD1 reflects the table's D call only, with no check against the DNA. TRBV21-1 is deemed a pseudogene. The CDR3 is made up of 16 amino acids. CDR3 bases: TGTGCCAGCAGCATTCGACAATATCCGCCCCGGTACGAGCAGTACTTC. Protein sequence: CASSIRQYPPRYEQYF.

At least ten counts were recorded for this clonotype. The chain employs TRBV4-3 and TRBJ1-4; D unclear. V was cut by 0 bases and J by 10 bases, with 18 bases left in between. The length of the CDR3 is 16 residues. Germline V gives CDR1 LGHNA, CDR2 YSLEER. CDR3 loop: CASSQDLTDLWGKLFF. The CDR3 DNA follows: TGCGCCAGCAGCCAAGATCTTACGGACCTCTGGGGAAAACTGTTTTTT.

This chain joins TRBV28 and TRBJ2-5; 7 bases agree with TRBD2. Germline values: CDR1 MDHEN, CDR2 SYDVKM. The CDR3 consists of 16 residues. Trimming took 3 bases from V and 1 from J; bases not matched to a gene: 8. The CDR3 reads CASSFGGGILQETQYF. For the CDR3, the DNA is TGTGCCAGCAGTTTCGGCGGGGGTATTCTCCAAGAGACCCAGTACTTC.

The chain carries TRBV20-1 and TRBJ2-3; maybe TRBD1 (5 bases). The V gene lost 6 bases and the J gene lost 2 bases, with 18 bases spanning the gap. CDR1 is DFQATT, CDR2 SNEGSKA, per germline (reference sequence). The CDR3 has 15 amino acids. The CDR3: CSAQAALRLTDTQYF. The CDR3 DNA follows: TGCAGTGCACAGGCAGCCCTGCGGCTCACAGATACGCAGTATTTT.

This clonotype was picked up many times. The CDR3 DNA follows: TGCGCCAGCAGCCAAGCCGGTCTGACCTACAATGAGCAGTTCTTC. It specifies CASSQAGLTYNEQFF. This chain joins TRBV4-3 and TRBJ2-1; D uncertain. V was shortened by 1 base and J by 2 bases, with 9 bases between the two germline ends. CDR1 is LGHNA, CDR2 YSLEER, per germline. This CDR3 comprises 15 residues.